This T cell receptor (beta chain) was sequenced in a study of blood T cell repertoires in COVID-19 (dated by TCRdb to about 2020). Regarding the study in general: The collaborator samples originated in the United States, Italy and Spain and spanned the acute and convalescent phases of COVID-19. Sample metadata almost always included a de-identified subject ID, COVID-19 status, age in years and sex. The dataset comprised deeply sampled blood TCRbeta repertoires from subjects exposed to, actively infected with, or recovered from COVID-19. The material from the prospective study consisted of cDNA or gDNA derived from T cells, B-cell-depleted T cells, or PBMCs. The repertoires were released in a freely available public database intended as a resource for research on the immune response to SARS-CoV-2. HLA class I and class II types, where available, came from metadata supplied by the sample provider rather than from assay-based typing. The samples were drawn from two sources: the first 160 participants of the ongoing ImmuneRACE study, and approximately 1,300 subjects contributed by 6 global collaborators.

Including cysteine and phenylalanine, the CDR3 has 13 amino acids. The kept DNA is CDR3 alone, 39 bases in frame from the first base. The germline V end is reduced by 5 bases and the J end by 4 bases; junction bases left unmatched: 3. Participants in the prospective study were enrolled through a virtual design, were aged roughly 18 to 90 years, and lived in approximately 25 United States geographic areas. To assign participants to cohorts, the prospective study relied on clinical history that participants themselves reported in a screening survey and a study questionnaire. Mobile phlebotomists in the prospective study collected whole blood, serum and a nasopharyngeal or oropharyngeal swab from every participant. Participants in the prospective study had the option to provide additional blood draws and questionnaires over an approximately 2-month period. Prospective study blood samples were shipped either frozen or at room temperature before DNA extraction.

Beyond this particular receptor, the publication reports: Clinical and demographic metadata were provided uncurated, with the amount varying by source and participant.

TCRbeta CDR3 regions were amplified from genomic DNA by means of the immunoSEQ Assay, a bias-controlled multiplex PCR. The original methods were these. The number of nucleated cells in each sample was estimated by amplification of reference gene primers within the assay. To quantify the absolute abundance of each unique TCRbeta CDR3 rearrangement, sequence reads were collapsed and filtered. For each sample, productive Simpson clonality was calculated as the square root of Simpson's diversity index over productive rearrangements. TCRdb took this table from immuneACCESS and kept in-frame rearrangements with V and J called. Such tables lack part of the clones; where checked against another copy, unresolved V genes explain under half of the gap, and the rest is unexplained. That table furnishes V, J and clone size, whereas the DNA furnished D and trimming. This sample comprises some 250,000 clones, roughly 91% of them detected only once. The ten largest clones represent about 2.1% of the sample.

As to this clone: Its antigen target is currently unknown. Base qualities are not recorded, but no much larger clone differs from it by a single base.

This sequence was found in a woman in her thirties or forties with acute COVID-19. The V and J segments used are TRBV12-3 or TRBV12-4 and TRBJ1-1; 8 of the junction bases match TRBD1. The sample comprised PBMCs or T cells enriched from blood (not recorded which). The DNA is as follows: TGTGCCAGCAGTAGACAGGGGAGCACTGAAGCTTTCTTT. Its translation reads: CASSRQGSTEAFF.